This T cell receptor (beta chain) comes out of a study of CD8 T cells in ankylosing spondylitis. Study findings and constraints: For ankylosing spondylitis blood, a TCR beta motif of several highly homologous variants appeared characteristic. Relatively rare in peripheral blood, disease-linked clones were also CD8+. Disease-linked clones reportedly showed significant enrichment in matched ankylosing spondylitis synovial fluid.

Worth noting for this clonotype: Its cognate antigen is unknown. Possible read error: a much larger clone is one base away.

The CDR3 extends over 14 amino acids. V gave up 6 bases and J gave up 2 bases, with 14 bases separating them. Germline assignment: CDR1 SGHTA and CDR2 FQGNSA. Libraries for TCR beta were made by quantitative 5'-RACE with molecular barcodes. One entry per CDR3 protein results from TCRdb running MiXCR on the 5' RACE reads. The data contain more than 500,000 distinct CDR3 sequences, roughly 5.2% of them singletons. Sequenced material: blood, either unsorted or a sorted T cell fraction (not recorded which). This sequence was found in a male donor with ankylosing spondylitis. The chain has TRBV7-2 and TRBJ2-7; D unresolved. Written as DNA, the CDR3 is TGTGCCAGCAGATTTGGCGGTCGAACCTACGAGCAGTACTTC. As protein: CASRFGGRTYEQYF.